This T cell receptor (beta chain) was found in a study of shared clonotypes between healthy human individuals. Sequenced by immunoSEQ multiplex PCR; TCRdb stores in-frame clones only, minus some. The sample holds about 1.1 million clones, about 80% seen once. As for this clone: Its target is not known.

Study outcomes and limitations: Generally, estimated richness proved larger in naive subsets than it did in memory subsets. Depth was large, yet rarefaction showed that sorted-subset sequencing was incomplete. The generation probabilities recorded for non-shared clonotypes fell below those of clonotypes shared by all four donors.

Per germline, CDR1 SNHLY and CDR2 FYNNEI. The CDR3 consists of 13 residues. The V end lost 10 bases, the J end lost 1 base, and 11 bases lay between the germline ends. Sample: memory CD4+ T cells from PBMCs. Regarding subset: CD45RA-negative fraction. This clonotype originated in a man between 18 and 35 years old in good health. Some clones in this sample may be carry-over from other donors' samples. The chain joins TRBV2 to TRBJ1-5; unclear D gene. CDR3: CATGVRSNQPQHF. The CDR3 coding sequence is TGTGCCACCGGGGTCCGGAGCAATCAGCCCCAGCATTTT.